Shown below are 5 T cell receptor beta chains from a single sample sequenced in a study of regulatory T cells in long-lasting Graves disease. Through Arm-PCR of CDR3 regions and iRepertoire HTBI primers, TCR beta libraries were built. One entry per CDR3 protein results from TCRdb running MiXCR on the multiplex PCR reads. In the table there are a few hundred thousand distinct CDR3 sequences, 15% of which are singletons. Time point defined: newly diagnosed GD, antithyroid drugs for less than 3 months. From RNA extracted from PBMCs, the TCR library was made. These same data were also listed under a study on T cells in Graves' hyperthyroidism and ophthalmopathy.

This specimen consisted of peripheral blood mononuclear cells (PBMCs), obtained at new diagnosis, from a patient treated with antithyroid drugs. These TCRs come from a woman aged 40-49 years with Graves disease.

The chain links TRBV12-3 or TRBV12-4 to TRBJ1-1; TRBD1 might be the D (5 bases). V was cut by 3 bases and J by 1 base, with 9 bases left in between. The CDR3 is made up of 14 amino acids. In DNA, the CDR3 is TGTGCCAGCAGTTTGGAGGGGAGGAACACTGAAGCTTTCTTT. The encoded protein is CASSLEGRNTEAFF.

The chain recombines TRBV29-1 with TRBJ2-7; TRBD1 agrees at 7 bases. This CDR3 spans 14 amino acids. V lost 4 bases to trimming and J lost 4 bases; unmatched junction nucleotides: 10. The germline gives CDR1 SQVTM, CDR2 ANQGSEA. CDR3 DNA: TGCAGCGTTGGGGGTTTGGGACAGATGTACGAGCAGTACTTC. It translates to CSVGGLGQMYEQYF.

This clonotype was detected many times. The chain employs TRBV19 and TRBJ1-1; unclear D gene. The CDR3 has 14 residues. The V gene lost 5 bases and the J gene lost 4 bases, with 14 bases spanning the gap. CDR1 and CDR2 (germline): LNHDA, SQIVND (reference sequence). CDR3 region: CASSPRAGSTEAFF. In nucleotides, the CDR3 is TGTGCCAGTAGTCCCCGCGCGGGGAGCACTGAAGCTTTCTTT.

This clonotype appeared many times. This sequence joins TRBV11-3 and TRBJ2-1, with a weak D call TRBD2 (6 bases). This CDR3 is built from 12 residues. From germline, CDR1 is SGHNT and CDR2 YENEEA. Trimming pared 6 bases from V and 9 bases from J, leaving 12 bases between. CDR3 amino acids: CASRTGRTEQFF. The CDR3 bases are TGTGCCAGCAGAACGGGGAGGACTGAGCAGTTCTTC. Looking up the rest from reference TRBV11-3 and TRBJ2-1 gives the full variable domain: EAGVVQSPRYKIIEKKQPVAFWCNPISGHNTLYWYLQNLGQGPELLIRYENEEAVDDSQLPKDRFSAERLKGVDSTLKIQPAELGDSAVYLCASRTGRTEQFFGPGTRLTVL.

V usage is TRBV5-1 and J usage is TRBJ2-5; TRBD1 agrees at 9 bases. V trimming: 3 bases; J trimming: 1 base; junction bases outside the gene matches: 4. The CDR3 sequence is 15 residues long. Germline assignment: CDR1 SGHRS and CDR2 YFSETQ. The CDR3 DNA sequence: TGCGCCAGCAGCTCCGGACAGGGGCCCCAAGAGACCCAGTACTTC. This translates into CASSSGQGPQETQYF.